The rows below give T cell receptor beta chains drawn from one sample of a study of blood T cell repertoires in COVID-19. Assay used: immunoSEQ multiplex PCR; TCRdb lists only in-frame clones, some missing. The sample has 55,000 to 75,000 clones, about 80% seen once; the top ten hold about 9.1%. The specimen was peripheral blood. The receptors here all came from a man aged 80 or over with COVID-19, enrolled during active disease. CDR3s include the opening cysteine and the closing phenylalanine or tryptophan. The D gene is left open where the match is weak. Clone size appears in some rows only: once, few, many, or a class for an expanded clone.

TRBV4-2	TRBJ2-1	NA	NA	CASSQDRGSYNEQFF	TGTGCCAGCAGCCAAGATAGGGGTTCCTACAATGAGCAGTTCTTC
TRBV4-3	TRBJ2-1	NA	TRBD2	CASSQEVAGINEQFF	TGCGCCAGCAGCCAAGAGGTAGCGGGCATCAATGAGCAGTTCTTC
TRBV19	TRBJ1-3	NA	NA	CASQRRGLGNTIYF	TGTGCCAGCCAGCGAAGGGGTCTTGGAAACACCATATATTTT
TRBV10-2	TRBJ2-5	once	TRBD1	CASEGQGRETQYF	TGCGCCAGCGAGGGACAGGGGCGGGAGACCCAGTACTTC
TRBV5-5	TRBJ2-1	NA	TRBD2	CASSLALAALYNEQFF	TGTGCCAGCAGCTTGGCCCTAGCGGCTCTCTACAATGAGCAGTTCTTC
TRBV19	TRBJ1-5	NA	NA	CASSPRGGSQHF	TGTGCCAGTAGTCCGCGGGGGGGGTCCCAGCATTTT
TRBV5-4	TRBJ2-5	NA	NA	CASRSTGLQETQYF	TGTGCCAGCAGATCCACAGGGTTACAAGAGACCCAGTACTTC
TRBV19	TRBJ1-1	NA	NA	CASSLGRRVSNTEAFF	TGTGCCAGTAGTCTGGGCAGGAGGGTATCGAACACTGAAGCTTTCTTT
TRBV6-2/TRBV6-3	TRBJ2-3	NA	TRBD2	CASSYLGLGGDTQYF	TGTGCCAGCAGTTACCTCGGACTAGGAGGCGATACGCAGTATTTT
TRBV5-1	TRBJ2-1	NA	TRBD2	CASSSPNRSGGAGNEQFF	TGCGCCAGCAGCTCCCCTAACCGTAGCGGGGGGGCCGGGAATGAGCAGTTCTTC
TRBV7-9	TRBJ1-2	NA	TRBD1	CASSLAAQGSTTF	TGTGCCAGCAGCTTAGCGGCACAGGGGAGTACCACCTTC
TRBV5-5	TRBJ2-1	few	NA	CASSPQGGYNEQFF	TGTGCCAGCAGCCCTCAAGGCGGTTACAATGAGCAGTTCTTC
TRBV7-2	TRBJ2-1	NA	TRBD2	CASSLNSGGEQFF	TGTGCCAGCAGCTTAAATAGCGGGGGCGAGCAGTTCTTC
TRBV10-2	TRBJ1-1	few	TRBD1	CASSDPGRTGGLAPEAFF	TGCGCCAGCAGTGACCCAGGGAGGACAGGGGGTTTAGCTCCTGAAGCTTTCTTT
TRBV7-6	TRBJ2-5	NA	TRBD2	CASSLEASGFGETQYF	TGTGCCAGCAGCTTAGAGGCTAGCGGGTTCGGGGAGACCCAGTACTTC
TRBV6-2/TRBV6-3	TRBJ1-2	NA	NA	CASSYPPGENYGYTF	TGTGCCAGCAGTTACCCCCCAGGGGAGAACTATGGCTACACCTTC
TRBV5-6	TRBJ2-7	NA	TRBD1	CASSLLYRARGHEQYF	TGTGCCAGCAGCTTGTTATATCGGGCAAGGGGGCACGAGCAGTACTTC
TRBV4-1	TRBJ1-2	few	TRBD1	CASSQAGQSKYGYTF	TGCGCCAGCAGCCAAGCGGGACAGAGCAAATATGGCTACACCTTC
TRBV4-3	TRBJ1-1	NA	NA	CASSQDRFADTEAFF	TGCGCCAGCAGCCAAGATAGATTCGCGGACACTGAAGCTTTCTTT
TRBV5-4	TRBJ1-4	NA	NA	CASSLQVGGSNEKLFF	TGTGCCAGCAGCTTACAAGTGGGGGGATCTAATGAAAAACTGTTTTTT
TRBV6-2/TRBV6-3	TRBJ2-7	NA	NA	CASSATGGASYEQYF	TGTGCCAGCAGTGCTACCGGCGGGGCGTCCTACGAGCAGTACTTC
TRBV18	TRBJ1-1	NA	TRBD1	CASSPGTDTEAFF	TGTGCCAGCTCACCTGGGACAGACACTGAAGCTTTCTTT
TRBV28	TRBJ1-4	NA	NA	CASSSRGGRDEKLFF	TGTGCCAGCAGTTCACGGGGGGGGCGGGATGAAAAACTGTTTTTT
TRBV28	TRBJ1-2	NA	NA	CASSLRGGRFYGYTF	TGTGCCAGCAGTTTAAGGGGGGGCCGTTTCTATGGCTACACCTTC
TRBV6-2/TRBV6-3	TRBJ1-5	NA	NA	CASSQGNQPQHF	TGTGCCAGCAGTCAGGGGAATCAGCCCCAGCATTTT
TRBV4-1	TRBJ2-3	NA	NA	CASSQEKWGGTDTQYF	TGCGCCAGCAGCCAAGAGAAGTGGGGGGGCACAGATACGCAGTATTTT
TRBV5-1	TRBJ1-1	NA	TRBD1	CASSRGQGGSEAFF	TGCGCCAGCAGCAGGGGACAGGGTGGTTCTGAAGCTTTCTTT
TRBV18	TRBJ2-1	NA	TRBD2	CASSPPSGNYNEQFF	TGTGCCAGCTCACCCCCGAGCGGGAACTACAATGAGCAGTTCTTC
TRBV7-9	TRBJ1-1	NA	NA	CASSLGGVRETEAFF	TGTGCCAGCAGCTTAGGGGGGGTCCGTGAGACTGAAGCTTTCTTT
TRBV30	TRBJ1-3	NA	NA	CAWSDGGAGNTIYF	TGTGCCTGGAGTGACGGGGGGGCTGGAAACACCATATATTTT
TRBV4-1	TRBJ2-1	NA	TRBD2	CASSQEAGGTYNEQFF	TGCGCCAGCAGCCAAGAGGCGGGAGGGACTTACAATGAGCAGTTCTTC
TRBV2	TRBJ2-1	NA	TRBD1	CASSVTRTGDNEQFF	TGTGCCAGCAGCGTAACTAGGACAGGGGACAATGAGCAGTTCTTC
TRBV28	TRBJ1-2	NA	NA	CASSLGGEDWYGYTF	TGTGCCAGCAGTTTAGGCGGCGAGGATTGGTATGGCTACACCTTC
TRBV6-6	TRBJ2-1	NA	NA	CASRPRLGIYNEQFF	TGTGCCAGCAGACCGAGACTAGGCATCTACAATGAGCAGTTCTTC
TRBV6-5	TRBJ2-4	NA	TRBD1	CASSYIRTGTKNIQYF	TGTGCCAGCAGTTACATTAGGACAGGGACCAAAAACATTCAGTACTTC
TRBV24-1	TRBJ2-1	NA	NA	CATSDSPGLHDEQFF	TGTGCCACCAGTGATTCGCCGGGACTCCACGATGAGCAGTTCTTC
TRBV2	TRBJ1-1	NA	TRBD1	CASRFDRGMNTEAFF	TGTGCCAGCAGATTCGACAGGGGGATGAACACTGAAGCTTTCTTT
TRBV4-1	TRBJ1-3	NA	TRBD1	CASSQEVPGTGASSGNTIYF	TGCGCCAGCAGCCAAGAGGTCCCCGGGACAGGCGCATCCTCTGGAAACACCATATATTTT
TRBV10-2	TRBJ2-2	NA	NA	CASRPRGNTGELFF	TGCGCCAGCAGGCCCAGGGGGAACACCGGGGAGCTGTTTTTT
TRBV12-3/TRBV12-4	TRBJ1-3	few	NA	CASSRNTIYF	TGTGCCAGCAGTCGGAACACCATATATTTT
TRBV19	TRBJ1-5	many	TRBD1	CASSLPTPGGIISNQPQHF	TGTGCCAGTAGTCTCCCGACCCCAGGGGGAATAATAAGCAATCAGCCCCAGCATTTT
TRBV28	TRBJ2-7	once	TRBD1	CASSGTGVYEQYF	TGTGCCAGCAGTGGGACAGGGGTCTACGAGCAGTACTTC
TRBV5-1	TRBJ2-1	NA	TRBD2	CASSSGLAGGEQFF	TGCGCCAGCAGCTCGGGACTAGCGGGAGGTGAGCAGTTCTTC
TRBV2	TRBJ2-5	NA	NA	CASAGRDQETQYF	TGTGCCAGCGCGGGGCGGGACCAAGAGACCCAGTACTTC
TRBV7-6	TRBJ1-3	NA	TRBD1	CASSLAPGQSSGNTIYF	TGTGCCAGCAGCTTAGCCCCGGGACAGAGCTCTGGAAACACCATATATTTT
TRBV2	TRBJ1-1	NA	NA	CASSVLRNTEAFF	TGTGCCAGCAGTGTATTGCGGAACACTGAAGCTTTCTTT
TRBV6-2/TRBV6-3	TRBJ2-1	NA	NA	CASSYTTPDSSYNEQFF	TGTGCCAGCAGTTACACAACCCCGGACAGCTCCTACAATGAGCAGTTCTTC
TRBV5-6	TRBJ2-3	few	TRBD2	CASSSSTRLAGVGTDTQYF	TGTGCCAGCAGCTCGAGTACTCGACTAGCGGGAGTCGGCACAGATACGCAGTATTTT
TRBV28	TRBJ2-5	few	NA	CASSPLDRPSETQYF	TGTGCCAGCAGCCCTTTAGACAGGCCATCAGAGACCCAGTACTTC
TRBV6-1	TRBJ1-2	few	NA	CASSESPRDYGYTF	TGTGCCAGCAGTGAATCCCCTCGGGACTATGGCTACACCTTC
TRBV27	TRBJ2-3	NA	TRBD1	CASSPTLTGGITDTQYF	TGTGCCAGCAGTCCTACCCTGACAGGGGGGATCACAGATACGCAGTATTTT
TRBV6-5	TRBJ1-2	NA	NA	CASSYSSVGLNYGYTF	TGTGCCAGCAGTTACTCGTCCGTGGGGCTTAACTATGGCTACACCTTC
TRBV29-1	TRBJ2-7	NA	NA	CSVELTGRYEQYF	TGCAGCGTTGAACTGACAGGACGCTACGAGCAGTACTTC